This TCR beta chain was sequenced for a study of CD8 T cells in ankylosing spondylitis. This clonotype was seen a few times. Antigen: not known. TCRdb independently ran MiXCR on the 5' RACE reads; one entry per CDR3 protein. The sample has some 180,000 distinct CDR3 sequences; 15% to 20% are singletons. Study-level findings and limits: A CD8+ phenotype characterized the disease-linked clones, which were relatively rare in peripheral blood. A number of the motif variants had already been described in reactive arthritis synovial fluid and blood. Seemingly distinctive of ankylosing spondylitis blood was a TCR beta motif formed by eight highly homologous variants.

V trimming: 6 bases; J trimming: 1 base; junction bases outside the gene matches: 6. This CDR3 has 14 amino acids. Germline V gene sequence: CDR1 SQVTM, CDR2 ANQGSEA. The TCR sequence derives from a male donor between 5 and 35 years old with ankylosing spondylitis or in good health (not recorded which). This chain uses TRBV29-1 with TRBJ2-1, with 7 bases lining up with TRBD1. Sequencing was carried out using blood, either unsorted or a sorted T cell fraction (not recorded which). The CDR3 DNA follows: TGCAGCGTCCCTCAGGGGGTATCCTACAATGAGCAGTTCTTC. Translating it yields CSVPQGVSYNEQFF.